This T cell receptor (beta chain) was retrieved from a study of blood T cell repertoires in COVID-19. Libraries were prepared by immunoSEQ multiplex PCR; TCRdb keeps only in-frame clonotypes and omits some of them. The sample holds roughly 300,000 clones, under 95% seen once. This CDR3 spans 15 amino acids. V lost 1 base and J lost 3, with 12 bases in between. Germline V gene lookup returns CDR1 SGHAT and CDR2 FQDESV (reference sequence). The gene calls are TRBV11-1 and TRBJ2-5; possible D gene TRBD2, 6 bases. The clonotype originates from a woman aged 40-49 years with acute COVID-19. The specimen was PBMCs or T cells enriched from blood (not recorded which). The CDR3 sequence: CASSLEWGGKETQYF. The CDR3 coding sequence is TGTGCCAGCAGCTTAGAATGGGGCGGGAAAGAGACCCAGTACTTC.